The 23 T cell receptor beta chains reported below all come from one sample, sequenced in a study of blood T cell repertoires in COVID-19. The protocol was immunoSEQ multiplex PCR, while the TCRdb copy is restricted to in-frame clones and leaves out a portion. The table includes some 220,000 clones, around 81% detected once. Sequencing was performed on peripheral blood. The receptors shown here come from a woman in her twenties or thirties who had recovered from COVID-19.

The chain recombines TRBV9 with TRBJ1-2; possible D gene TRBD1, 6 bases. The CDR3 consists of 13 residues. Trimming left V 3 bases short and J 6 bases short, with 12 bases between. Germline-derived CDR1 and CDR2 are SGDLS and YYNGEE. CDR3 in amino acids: CASSASGADGYTF. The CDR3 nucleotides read TGTGCCAGCAGCGCCTCAGGGGCTGATGGCTACACCTTC.

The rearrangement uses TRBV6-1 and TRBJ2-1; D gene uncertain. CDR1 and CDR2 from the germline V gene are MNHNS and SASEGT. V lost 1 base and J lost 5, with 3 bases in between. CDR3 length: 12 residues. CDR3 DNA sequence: TGTGCCAGCAGTGAAGGAGACAATGAGCAGTTCTTC. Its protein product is CASSEGDNEQFF.

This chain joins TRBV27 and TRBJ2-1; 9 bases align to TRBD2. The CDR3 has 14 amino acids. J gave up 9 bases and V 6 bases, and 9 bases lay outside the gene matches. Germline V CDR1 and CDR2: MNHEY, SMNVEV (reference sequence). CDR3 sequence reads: CASSYSGSRFEQFF. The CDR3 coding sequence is TGTGCCAGCAGCTATAGCGGGAGTCGGTTTGAGCAGTTCTTC.

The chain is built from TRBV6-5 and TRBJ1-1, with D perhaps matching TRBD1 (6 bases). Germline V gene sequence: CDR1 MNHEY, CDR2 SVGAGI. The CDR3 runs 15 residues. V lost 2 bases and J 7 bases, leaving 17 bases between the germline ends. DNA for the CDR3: TGTGCCAGCAGTTACGACCTCGGGACAACGAGTGAAGCTTTCTTT. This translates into CASSYDLGTTSEAFF.

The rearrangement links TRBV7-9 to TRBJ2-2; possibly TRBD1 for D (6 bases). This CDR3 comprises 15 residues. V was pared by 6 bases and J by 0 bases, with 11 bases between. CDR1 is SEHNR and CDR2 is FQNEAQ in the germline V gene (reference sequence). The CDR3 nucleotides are TGTGCCAGCAGTTATGGACAGACGAACACCGGGGAGCTGTTTTTT. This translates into CASSYGQTNTGELFF.

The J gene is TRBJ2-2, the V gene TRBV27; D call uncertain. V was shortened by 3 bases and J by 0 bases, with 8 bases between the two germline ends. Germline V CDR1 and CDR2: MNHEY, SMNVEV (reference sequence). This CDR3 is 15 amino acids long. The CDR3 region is CASSFLATNTGELFF. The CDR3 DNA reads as TGTGCCAGCAGTTTCCTCGCGACGAACACCGGGGAGCTGTTTTTT.

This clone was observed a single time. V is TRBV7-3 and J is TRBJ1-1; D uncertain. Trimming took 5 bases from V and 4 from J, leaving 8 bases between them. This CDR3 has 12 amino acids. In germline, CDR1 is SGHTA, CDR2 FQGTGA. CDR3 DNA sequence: TGTGCCAGCAGCCCCTATATCACTGAAGCTTTCTTT. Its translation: CASSPYITEAFF.

DNA for the CDR3: TGTGCCACCAGTGATTTGCATCGGGGTGCGGGAGGACCCCCAGATACGCAGTATTTT. Translating it yields CATSDLHRGAGGPPDTQYF. This sequence joins TRBV24-1 and TRBJ2-3; 8 bases are shared with TRBD2. Germline V CDR1 and CDR2: KGHDR, SFDVKD. The CDR3 has 19 residues. J was trimmed by 4 bases and V by 0 bases; bases with no gene match: 14.

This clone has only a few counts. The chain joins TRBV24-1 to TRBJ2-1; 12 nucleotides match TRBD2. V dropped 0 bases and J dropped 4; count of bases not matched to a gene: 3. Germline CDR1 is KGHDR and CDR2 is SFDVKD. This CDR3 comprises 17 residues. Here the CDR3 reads CATSDLGLAGKYNEQFF. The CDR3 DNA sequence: TGTGCCACCAGTGATTTGGGACTAGCGGGGAAGTACAATGAGCAGTTCTTC.

The DNA for the CDR3 is TGTGCCAGTAGTATCCAGACAGGTCCAAATCAGCCCCAGCATTTT. Translation: CASSIQTGPNQPQHF. The rearrangement uses TRBV19 and TRBJ1-5; D might be TRBD1 (6 bases). The CDR3 sequence is 15 residues long. Per germline, CDR1 LNHDA and CDR2 SQIVND (reference sequence). V was clipped by 3 bases and J by 4 bases, with 13 bases between them.

For the CDR3, the DNA is TGTGCCAGCAGTCCCCGGACTAGCGGGAGGCTTCACAATGAGCAGTTCTTC. This codes for CASSPRTSGRLHNEQFF. The chain uses TRBV28 and TRBJ2-1; 14 bases align to TRBD2. Germline assignment: CDR1 MDHEN and CDR2 SYDVKM. The CDR3 length is 17 residues. V shed 5 bases, J shed 5 bases, and the junction held 8 bases outside the gene matches.

This CDR3 is CAWSVYTLAGPPDTQYF. The CDR3 DNA sequence: TGTGCCTGGAGTGTATATACCCTAGCGGGGCCCCCAGATACGCAGTATTTT. The J gene is TRBJ2-3, the V gene TRBV30, with 9 bases lining up with TRBD2. Germline V gene lookup returns CDR1 GTSNPN and CDR2 SVGIG (reference sequence). The CDR3 is made up of 17 amino acids. J lost 4 bases, V lost 0 bases, and 11 bases had no gene match. The variable domain in full, completed from reference TRBV30 and TRBJ2-3, reads SQTIHQWPATLVQPVGSPLSLECTVEGTSNPNLYWYRQAAGRGLQLLFYSVGIGQISSEVPQNLSASRPQDRQFILSSKKLLLSDSGFYLCAWSVYTLAGPPDTQYFGPGTRLTVL.

CDR3: CASSSHLRIQYF. CDR3 DNA: TGTGCCAGCAGCTCCCATCTGCGCATTCAGTACTTC. The rearrangement uses TRBV14 and TRBJ2-4, with D unclear. Germline CDR1 SGHDN, CDR2 FVKESK. Trimming pared 5 bases from V and 9 bases from J, leaving 11 bases between. The CDR3 contains 12 residues.

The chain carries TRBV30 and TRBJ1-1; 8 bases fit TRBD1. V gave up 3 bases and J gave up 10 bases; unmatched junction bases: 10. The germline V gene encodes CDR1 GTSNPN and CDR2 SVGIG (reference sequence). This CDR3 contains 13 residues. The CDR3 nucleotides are TGTGCCTGGAGATCGGGGACAGGTGGCCGAGCTTTCTTT. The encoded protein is CAWRSGTGGRAFF.

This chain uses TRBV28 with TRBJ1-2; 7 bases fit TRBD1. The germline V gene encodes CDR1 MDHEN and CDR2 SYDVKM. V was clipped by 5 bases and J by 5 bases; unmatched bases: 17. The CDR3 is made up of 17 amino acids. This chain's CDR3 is CASSPPKGALKGYGYTF. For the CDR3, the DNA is TGTGCCAGCAGTCCCCCAAAGGGGGCGCTAAAAGGGTATGGCTACACCTTC.

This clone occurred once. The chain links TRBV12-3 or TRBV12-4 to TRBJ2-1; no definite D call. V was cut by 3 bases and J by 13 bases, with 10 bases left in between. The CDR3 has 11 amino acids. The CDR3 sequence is CASSLERFQFF. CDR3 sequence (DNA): TGTGCCAGCAGTTTGGAGAGATTCCAGTTCTTC.

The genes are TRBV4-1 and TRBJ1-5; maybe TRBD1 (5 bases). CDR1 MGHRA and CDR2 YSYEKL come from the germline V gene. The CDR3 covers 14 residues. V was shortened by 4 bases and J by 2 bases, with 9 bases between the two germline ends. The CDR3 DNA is TGCGCCAGCAGCCGGGGGGTAGGCAATCAGCCCCAGCATTTT. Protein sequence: CASSRGVGNQPQHF.

The CDR3 bases are TGTGCCAGTAGTGACAGGGGTATAGCTAACTATGGCTACACCTTC. It encodes CASSDRGIANYGYTF. The J gene is TRBJ1-2, the V gene TRBV19, with 8 nucleotides matching TRBD1. The J segment lost 0 bases and the V segment lost 5 bases, leaving 5 bases of the junction unmatched. CDR1 is LNHDA, CDR2 SQIVND, per germline (reference sequence). There are 15 residues in the CDR3.

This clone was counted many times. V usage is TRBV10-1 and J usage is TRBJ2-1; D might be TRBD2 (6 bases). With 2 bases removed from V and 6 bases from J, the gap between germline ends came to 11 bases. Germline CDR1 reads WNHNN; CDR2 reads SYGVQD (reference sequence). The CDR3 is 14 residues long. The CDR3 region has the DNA TGCGCCAGCAGTGAGAAACGAGCGGGCAATGAGCAGTTCTTC. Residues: CASSEKRAGNEQFF.

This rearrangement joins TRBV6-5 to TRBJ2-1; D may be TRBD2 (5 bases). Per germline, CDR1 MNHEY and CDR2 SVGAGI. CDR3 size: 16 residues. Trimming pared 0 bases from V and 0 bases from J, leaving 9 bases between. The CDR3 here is CASSYSSRGSYNEQFF. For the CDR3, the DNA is TGTGCCAGCAGTTACTCTAGCCGGGGCTCCTACAATGAGCAGTTCTTC.

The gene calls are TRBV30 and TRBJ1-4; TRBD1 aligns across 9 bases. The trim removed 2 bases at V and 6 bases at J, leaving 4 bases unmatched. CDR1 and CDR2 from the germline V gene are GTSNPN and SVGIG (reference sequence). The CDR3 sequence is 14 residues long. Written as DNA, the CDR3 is TGTGCCTGGAGTCTACAGGGGGCTTATGAAAAACTGTTTTTT. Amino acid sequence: CAWSLQGAYEKLFF.

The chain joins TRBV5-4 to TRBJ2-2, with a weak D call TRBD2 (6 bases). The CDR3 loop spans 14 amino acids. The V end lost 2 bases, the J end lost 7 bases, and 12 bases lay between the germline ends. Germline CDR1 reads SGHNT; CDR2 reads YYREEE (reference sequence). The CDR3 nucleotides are TGTGCCAGCAGCTTCCGGGGGACGGACGGGGAGCTGTTTTTT. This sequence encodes CASSFRGTDGELFF.

CDR3 in amino acids: CASLRGSPGNTIYF. In nucleotides, the CDR3 is TGTGCCAGCCTCAGGGGTAGTCCTGGAAACACCATATATTTT. The rearrangement joins TRBV6-5 to TRBJ1-3; possible D gene TRBD1, 6 bases. The length of the CDR3 is 14 residues. CDR1 MNHEY and CDR2 SVGAGI come from the germline V gene. The V and J ends lost 8 bases and 2 bases respectively, with 13 bases between them.